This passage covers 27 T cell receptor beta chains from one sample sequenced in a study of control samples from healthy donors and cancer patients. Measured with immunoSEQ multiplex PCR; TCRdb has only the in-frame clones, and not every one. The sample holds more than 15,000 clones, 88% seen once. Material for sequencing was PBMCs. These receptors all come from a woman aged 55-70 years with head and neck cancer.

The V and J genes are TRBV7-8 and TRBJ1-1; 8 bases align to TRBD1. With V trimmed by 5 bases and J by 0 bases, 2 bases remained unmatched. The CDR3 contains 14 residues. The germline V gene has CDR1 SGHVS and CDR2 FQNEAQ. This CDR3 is CASSRQGMNTEAFF. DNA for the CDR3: TGTGCCAGCAGCAGACAGGGGATGAACACTGAAGCTTTCTTT.

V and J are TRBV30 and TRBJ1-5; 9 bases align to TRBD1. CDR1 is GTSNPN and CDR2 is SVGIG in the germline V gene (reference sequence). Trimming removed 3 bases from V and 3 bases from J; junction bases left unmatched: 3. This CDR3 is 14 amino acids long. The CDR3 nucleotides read TGTGCCTGGAGCCGACAGGGGGTCAATCAGCCCCAGCATTTT. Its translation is CAWSRQGVNQPQHF.

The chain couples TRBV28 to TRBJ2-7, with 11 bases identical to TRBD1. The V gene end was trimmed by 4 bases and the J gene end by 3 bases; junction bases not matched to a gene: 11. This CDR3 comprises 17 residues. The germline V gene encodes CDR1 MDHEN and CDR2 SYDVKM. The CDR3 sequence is CASSSLLRDRGYYEQYF. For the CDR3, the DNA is TGTGCCAGCAGTTCCTTACTCCGGGACAGGGGGTACTACGAGCAGTACTTC.

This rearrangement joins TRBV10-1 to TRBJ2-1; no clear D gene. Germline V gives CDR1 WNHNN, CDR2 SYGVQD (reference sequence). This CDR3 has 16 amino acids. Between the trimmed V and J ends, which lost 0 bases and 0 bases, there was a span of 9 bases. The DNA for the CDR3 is TGCGCCAGCAGTGAGTCTGGAGCGAGCTCCTACAATGAGCAGTTCTTC. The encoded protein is CASSESGASSYNEQFF.

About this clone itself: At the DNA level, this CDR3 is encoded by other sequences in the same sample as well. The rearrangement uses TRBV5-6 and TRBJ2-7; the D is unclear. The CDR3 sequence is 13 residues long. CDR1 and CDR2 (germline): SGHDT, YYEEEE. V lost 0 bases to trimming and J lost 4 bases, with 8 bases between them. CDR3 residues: CASSLGGRYEQYF. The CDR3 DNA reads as TGTGCCAGCAGCTTGGGGGGTAGGTACGAGCAGTACTTC.

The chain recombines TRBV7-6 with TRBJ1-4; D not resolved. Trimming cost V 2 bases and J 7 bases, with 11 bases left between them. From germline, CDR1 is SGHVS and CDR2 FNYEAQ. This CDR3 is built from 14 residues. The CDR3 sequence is CASSLSPSGEKLFF. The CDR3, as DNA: TGTGCCAGCAGCTTAAGTCCGTCGGGTGAAAAACTGTTTTTT.

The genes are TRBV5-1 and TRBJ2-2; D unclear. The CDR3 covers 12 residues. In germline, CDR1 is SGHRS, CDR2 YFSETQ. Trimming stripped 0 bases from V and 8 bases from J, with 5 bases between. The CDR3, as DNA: TGCGCCAGCAGCTTGGCCGTAGGGGAGCTGTTTTTT. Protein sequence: CASSLAVGELFF. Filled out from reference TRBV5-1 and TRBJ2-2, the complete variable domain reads KAGVTQTPRYLIKTRGQQVTLSCSPISGHRSVSWYQQTPGQGLQFLFEYFSETQRNKGNFPGRFSGRQFSNSRSEMNVSTLELGDSALYLCASSLAVGELFFGEGSRLTVL.

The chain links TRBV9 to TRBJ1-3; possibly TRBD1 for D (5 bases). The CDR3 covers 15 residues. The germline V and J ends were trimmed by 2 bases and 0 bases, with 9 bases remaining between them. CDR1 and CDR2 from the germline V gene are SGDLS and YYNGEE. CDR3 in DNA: TGTGCCAGCAGCGTCGACAGTCTCTCTGGAAACACCATATATTTT. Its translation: CASSVDSLSGNTIYF.

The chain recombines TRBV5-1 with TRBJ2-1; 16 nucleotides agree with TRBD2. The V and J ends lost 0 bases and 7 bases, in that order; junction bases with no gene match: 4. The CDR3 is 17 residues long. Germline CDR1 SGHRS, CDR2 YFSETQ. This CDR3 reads CASSLAVGLAGGNEQFF. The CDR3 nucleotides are TGCGCCAGCAGCTTGGCTGTGGGACTAGCGGGAGGGAATGAGCAGTTCTTC.

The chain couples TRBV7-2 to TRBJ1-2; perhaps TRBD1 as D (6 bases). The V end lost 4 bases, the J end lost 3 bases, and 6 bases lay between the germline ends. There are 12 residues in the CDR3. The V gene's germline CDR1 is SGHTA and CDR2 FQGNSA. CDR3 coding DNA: TGTGCCAGCAGCTCAGGGGACTATGGCTACACCTTC. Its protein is CASSSGDYGYTF.

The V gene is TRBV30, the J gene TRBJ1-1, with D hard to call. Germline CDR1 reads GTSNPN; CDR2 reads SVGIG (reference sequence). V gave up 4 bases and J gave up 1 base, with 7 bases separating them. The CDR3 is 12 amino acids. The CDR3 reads CAWTDGNTEAFF. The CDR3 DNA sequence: TGTGCCTGGACAGACGGGAACACTGAAGCTTTCTTT.

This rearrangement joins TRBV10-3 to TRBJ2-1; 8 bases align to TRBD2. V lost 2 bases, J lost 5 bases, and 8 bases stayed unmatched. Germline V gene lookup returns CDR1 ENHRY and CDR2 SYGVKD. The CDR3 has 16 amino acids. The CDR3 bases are TGTGCCATCAGTGAGGTCATAGCGGGGCTGAACAATGAGCAGTTCTTC. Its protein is CAISEVIAGLNNEQFF.

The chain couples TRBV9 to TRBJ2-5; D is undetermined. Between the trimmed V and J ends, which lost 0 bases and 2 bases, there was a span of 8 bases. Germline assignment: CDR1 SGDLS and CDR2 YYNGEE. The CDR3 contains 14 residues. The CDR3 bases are TGTGCCAGCAGCGTAGGATCAGTACAAGAGACCCAGTACTTC. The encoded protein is CASSVGSVQETQYF.

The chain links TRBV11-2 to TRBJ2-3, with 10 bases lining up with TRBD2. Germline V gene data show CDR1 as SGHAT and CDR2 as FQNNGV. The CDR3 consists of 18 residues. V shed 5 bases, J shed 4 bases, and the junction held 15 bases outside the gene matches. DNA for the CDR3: TGTGCCAGCAGCCACCCCCAAGCTAGCGGGAGCTTCGCAGATACGCAGTATTTT. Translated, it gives CASSHPQASGSFADTQYF.

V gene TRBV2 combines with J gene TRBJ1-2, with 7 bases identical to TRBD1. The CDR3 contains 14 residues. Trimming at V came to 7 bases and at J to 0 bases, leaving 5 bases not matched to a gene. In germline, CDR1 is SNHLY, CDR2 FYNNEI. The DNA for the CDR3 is TGTGCCAGCACTTGGGACAGAACTAACTATGGCTACACCTTC. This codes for CASTWDRTNYGYTF.

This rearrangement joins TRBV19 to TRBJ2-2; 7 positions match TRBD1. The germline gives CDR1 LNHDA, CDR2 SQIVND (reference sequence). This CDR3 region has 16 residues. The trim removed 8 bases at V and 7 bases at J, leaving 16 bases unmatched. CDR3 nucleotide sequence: TGTGCCAGTCGGACAGGCCGTATGATCCGGAACGGGGAGCTGTTTTTT. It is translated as CASRTGRMIRNGELFF.

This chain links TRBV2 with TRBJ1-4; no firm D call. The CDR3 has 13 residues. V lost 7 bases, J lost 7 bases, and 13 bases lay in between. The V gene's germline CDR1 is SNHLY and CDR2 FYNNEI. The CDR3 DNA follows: TGTGCCAGCAAGAGCCTCTGGGGTGAAAAACTGTTTTTT. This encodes CASKSLWGEKLFF.

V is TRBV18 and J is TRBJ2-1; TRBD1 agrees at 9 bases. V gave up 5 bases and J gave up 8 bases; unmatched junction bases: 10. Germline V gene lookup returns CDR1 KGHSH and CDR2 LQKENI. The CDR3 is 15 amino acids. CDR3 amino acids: CASSEQQQGADEQFF. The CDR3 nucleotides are TGTGCCAGCTCAGAACAACAACAGGGGGCAGATGAGCAGTTCTTC.

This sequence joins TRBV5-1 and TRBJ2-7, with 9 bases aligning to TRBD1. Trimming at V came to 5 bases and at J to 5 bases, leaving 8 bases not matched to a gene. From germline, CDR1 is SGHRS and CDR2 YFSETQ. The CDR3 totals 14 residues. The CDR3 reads CASSTGQGPDEQYF. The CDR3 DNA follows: TGCGCCAGCAGTACGGGACAGGGACCGGACGAGCAGTACTTC.

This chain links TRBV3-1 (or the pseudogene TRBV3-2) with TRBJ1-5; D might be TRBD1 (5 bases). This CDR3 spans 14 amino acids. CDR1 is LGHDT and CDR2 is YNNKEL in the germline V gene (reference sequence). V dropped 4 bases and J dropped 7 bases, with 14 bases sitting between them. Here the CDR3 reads CASSPGLGGQPQHF. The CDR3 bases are TGTGCCAGCAGCCCAGGGCTGGGCGGCCAGCCCCAGCATTTT.

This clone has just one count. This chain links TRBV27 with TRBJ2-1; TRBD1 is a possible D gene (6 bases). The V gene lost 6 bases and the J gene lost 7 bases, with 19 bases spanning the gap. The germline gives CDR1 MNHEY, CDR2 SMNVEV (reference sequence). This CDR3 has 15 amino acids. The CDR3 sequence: CASRLFSQGANEQFF. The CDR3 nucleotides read TGTGCCAGCAGACTCTTTTCACAGGGCGCGAATGAGCAGTTCTTC.

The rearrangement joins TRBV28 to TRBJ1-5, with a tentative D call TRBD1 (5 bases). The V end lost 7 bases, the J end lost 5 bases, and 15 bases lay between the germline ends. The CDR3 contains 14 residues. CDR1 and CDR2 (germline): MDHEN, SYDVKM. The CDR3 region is CASTYAGRHQPQHF. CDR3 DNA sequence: TGTGCCAGCACGTATGCAGGGCGACATCAGCCCCAGCATTTT.

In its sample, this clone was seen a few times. CDR3 sequence (DNA): TGTGCCAGCAGCTTATTGGGCGGAAACACCGGGGAGCTGTTTTTT. The encoded protein is CASSLLGGNTGELFF. The chain recombines TRBV7-3 with TRBJ2-2; D not resolved. Trimming stripped 2 bases from V and 2 bases from J, with 9 bases between. This CDR3 contains 15 residues. Germline CDR1 and CDR2: SGHTA and FQGTGA.

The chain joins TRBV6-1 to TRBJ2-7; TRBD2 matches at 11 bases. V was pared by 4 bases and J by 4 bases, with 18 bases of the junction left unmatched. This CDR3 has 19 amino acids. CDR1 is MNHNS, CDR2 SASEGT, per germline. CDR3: CASSGGLADYRPASYEQYF. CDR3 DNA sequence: TGTGCCAGCAGTGGGGGACTAGCGGATTATAGACCCGCATCGTACGAGCAGTACTTC.

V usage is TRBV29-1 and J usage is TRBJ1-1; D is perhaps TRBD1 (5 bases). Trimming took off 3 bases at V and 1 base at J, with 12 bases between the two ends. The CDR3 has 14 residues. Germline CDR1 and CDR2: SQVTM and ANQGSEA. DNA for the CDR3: TGCAGCGTTGAGGGCAGGGTAGCGAACACTGAAGCTTTCTTT. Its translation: CSVEGRVANTEAFF.

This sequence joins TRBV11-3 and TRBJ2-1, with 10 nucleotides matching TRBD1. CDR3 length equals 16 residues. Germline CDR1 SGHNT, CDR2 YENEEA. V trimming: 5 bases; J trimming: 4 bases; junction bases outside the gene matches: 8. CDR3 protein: CASSARQGAPYNEQFF. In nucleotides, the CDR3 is TGTGCCAGCAGCGCCCGACAGGGGGCGCCTTACAATGAGCAGTTCTTC.

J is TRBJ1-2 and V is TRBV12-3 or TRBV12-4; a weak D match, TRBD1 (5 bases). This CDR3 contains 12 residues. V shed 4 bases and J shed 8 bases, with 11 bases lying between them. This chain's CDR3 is CASSSGYNGYTF. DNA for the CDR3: TGTGCCAGCAGTTCAGGGTATAACGGCTACACCTTC.